This T cell receptor beta chain emerged from a study of CD4 T cell repertoires in COVID-19. Study background: CFSE-low cells expanded roughly ten days with IL-2, then restimulated with other coronavirus spikes.

Clones were read by immunoSEQ multiplex PCR, and TCRdb kept only the in-frame ones, dropping some. The profile shows 70,000 to 95,000 clones, roughly four fifths of them singletons. Samples came from patients recovered from mild-to-severe COVID-19. The CDR3 contains 15 residues. CDR1 is LNHDA and CDR2 is SQIVND in the germline V gene (reference sequence). The trim removed 10 bases at V and 0 bases at J, leaving 11 bases unmatched. The sequenced sample was CD4+ T cells from peripheral blood, obtained after recovery from COVID-19. The chain carries TRBV19 and TRBJ2-7, with TRBD1 matching 8 bases. The sequence was obtained from a human donor who had COVID-19. The CDR3 sequence is CATRGQASSSYEQYF. As DNA, the CDR3 is TGTGCCACCAGGGGACAGGCCTCGAGCTCCTACGAGCAGTACTTC.